The source of this T cell receptor beta chain is a study of T cells in localized non-small cell lung cancer. Study outcomes and limitations: Compared with tumor, uninvolved adjacent lung displayed greater T cell clonality, ranking highest overall. Prolonged overall survival went with higher T cell density in the blood. Only one tumor region was sequenced, so heterogeneity remains possible. Median about 56 top-100 tumor clones were shared with paired adjacent lung.

A note on this clone: Its antigen is still unknown.

Germline V lookup: CDR1 SQVTM, CDR2 ANQGSEA. Trimming removed 4 bases from V and 5 bases from J, with 12 bases in between. The CDR3 totals 13 residues. Profiled with immunoSEQ multiplex PCR; TCRdb holds only in-frame clones, not every one. The table records 7,000 to 10,000 clones, around three fifths of them present only once. Sequenced here: lymph node tissue, sampled before any cancer treatment. This TCR was sampled from a male donor aged 60 or over with stage I squamous cell lung carcinoma. The V call is TRBV29-1, the J call TRBJ1-5; a possible D gene is TRBD1 (6 bases). CDR3: CSVARGSDQPQHF. In DNA, the CDR3 is TGCAGCGTTGCCAGGGGATCGGATCAGCCCCAGCATTTT.